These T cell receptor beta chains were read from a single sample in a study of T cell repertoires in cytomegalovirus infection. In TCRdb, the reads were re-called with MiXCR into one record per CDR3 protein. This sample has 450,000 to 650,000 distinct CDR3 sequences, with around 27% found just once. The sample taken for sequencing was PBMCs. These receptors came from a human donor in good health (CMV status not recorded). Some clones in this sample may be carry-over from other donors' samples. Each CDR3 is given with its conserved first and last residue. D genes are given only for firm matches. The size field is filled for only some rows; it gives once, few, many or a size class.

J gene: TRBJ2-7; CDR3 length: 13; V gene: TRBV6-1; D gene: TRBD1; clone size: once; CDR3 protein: CASRADRPYEQYF; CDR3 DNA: TGTGCCAGCCGTGCGGACAGGCCCTACGAGCAGTACTTC
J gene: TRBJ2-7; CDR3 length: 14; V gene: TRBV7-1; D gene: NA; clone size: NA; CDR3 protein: CASRGTVLTYEQYF; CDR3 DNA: TGTGCCAGCCGGGGGACTGTACTAACCTACGAGCAGTACTTC
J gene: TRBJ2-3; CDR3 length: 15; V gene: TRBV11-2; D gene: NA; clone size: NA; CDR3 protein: CASSGDTQPTDTQYF; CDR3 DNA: TGTGCCAGCTCCGGGGACACCCAACCCACAGATACGCAGTATTTT
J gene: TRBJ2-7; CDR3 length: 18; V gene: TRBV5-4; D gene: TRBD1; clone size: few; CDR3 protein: CASSLRQGIPSISYEQYF; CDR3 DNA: TGTGCCAGCAGCTTGCGACAGGGAATACCCTCAATCTCCTACGAGCAGTACTTC
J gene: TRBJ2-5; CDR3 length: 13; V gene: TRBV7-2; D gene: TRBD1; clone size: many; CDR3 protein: CASSSQGKETQYF; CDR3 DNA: TGTGCCAGCAGCTCACAGGGGAAAGAGACCCAGTACTTC
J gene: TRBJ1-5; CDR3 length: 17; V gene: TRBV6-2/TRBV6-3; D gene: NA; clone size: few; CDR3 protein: CASSPFLQGNSNQPQHF; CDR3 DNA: TGTGCCAGCAGTCCGTTCTTACAGGGAAATAGCAATCAGCCCCAGCATTTT
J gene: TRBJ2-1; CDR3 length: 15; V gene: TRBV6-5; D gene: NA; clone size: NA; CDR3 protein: CASRPQPQAHNEQFF; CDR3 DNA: TGTGCCAGCAGACCTCAGCCCCAGGCTCACAATGAGCAGTTCTTC
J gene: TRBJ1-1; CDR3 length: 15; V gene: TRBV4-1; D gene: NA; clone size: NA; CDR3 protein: CASSQEADGWTEAFF; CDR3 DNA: TGCGCCAGCAGCCAAGAGGCTGATGGGTGGACTGAAGCTTTCTTT
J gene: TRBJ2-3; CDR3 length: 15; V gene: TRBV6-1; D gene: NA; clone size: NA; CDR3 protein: CASSEALGVGDTQYF; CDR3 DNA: TGTGCCAGCAGTGAAGCGTTAGGGGTTGGGGATACGCAGTATTTT
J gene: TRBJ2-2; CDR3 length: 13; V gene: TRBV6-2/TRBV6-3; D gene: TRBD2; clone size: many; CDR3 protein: CAIGTSGTGELFF; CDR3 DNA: TGTGCCATCGGGACTAGCGGCACCGGGGAGCTGTTTTTT
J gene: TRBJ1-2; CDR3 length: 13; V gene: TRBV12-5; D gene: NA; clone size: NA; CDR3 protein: CASGSQANYGYTF; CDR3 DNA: TGTGCTAGTGGATCACAAGCTAACTATGGCTACACCTTC
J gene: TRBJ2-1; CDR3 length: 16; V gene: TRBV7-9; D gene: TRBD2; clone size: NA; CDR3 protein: CASSPRPAGGYNEQFF; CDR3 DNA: TGTGCCAGCAGCCCCAGGCCAGCGGGAGGGTACAATGAGCAGTTCTTC
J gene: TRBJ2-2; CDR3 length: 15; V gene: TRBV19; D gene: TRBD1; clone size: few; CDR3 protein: CASNRDRGYTGELFF; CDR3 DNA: TGTGCCAGTAATCGCGACAGGGGGTACACCGGGGAGCTGTTTTTT
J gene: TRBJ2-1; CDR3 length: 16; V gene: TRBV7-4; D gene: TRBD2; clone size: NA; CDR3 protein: CASSPRRGEGLYEQFF; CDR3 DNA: TGTGCCAGCAGCCCGCGCCGGGGGGAGGGCTTGTATGAGCAGTTCTTC
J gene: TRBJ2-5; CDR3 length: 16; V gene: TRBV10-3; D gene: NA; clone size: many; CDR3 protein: CAISESGRTFQETQYF; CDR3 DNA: TGTGCCATCAGTGAGTCCGGGCGAACTTTCCAAGAGACCCAGTACTTC
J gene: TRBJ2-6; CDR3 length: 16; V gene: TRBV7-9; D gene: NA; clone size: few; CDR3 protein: CASSLIKGVGANVLTF; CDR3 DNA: TGTGCCAGCAGCTTAATTAAGGGGGTAGGGGCCAACGTCCTGACTTTC
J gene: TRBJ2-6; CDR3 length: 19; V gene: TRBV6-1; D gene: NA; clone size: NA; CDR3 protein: CASSEEPSAGALIANILTF; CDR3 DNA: TGTGCCAGCAGTGAAGAACCCTCAGCAGGGGCCTTGATCGCCAACATCCTGACTTTC
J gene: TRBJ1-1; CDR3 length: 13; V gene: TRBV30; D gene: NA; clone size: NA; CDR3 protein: CAWSEGVNTEAFF; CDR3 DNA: TGTGCCTGGAGTGAAGGGGTGAACACTGAAGCTTTCTTT
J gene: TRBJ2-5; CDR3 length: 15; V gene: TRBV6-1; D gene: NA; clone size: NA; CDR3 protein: CASSERSALGGIQYF; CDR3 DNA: TGTGCCAGCAGTGAAAGGTCGGCGCTAGGGGGTATCCAGTACTTC
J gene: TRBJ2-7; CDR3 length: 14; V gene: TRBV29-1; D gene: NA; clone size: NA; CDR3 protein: CSVPGEYEVDEQYF; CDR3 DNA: TGCAGCGTCCCGGGGGAATACGAGGTCGACGAGCAGTACTTC
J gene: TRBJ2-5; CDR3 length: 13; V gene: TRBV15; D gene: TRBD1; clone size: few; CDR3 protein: CATAGTGEETQYF; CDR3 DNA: TGTGCCACGGCCGGGACAGGGGAAGAGACCCAGTACTTC
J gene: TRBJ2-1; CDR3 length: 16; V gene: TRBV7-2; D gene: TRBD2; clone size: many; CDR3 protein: CASSTVSGIRYNEQFF; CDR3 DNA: TGTGCCAGCAGCACGGTGAGCGGGATCCGCTACAATGAGCAGTTCTTC
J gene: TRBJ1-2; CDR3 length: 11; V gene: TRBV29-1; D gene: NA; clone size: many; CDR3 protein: CSVVVTGDYTF; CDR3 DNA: TGCAGCGTTGTAGTGACGGGCGACTACACCTTC
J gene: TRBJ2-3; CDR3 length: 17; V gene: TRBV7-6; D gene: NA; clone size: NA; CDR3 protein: CASSPPVGRKLFDTQYF; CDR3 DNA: TGTGCCAGCAGCCCCCCCGTCGGGCGGAAGCTTTTTGATACGCAGTATTTT
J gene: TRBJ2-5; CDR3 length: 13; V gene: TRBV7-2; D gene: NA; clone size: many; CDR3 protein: CASRYQYQETQYF; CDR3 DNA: TGTGCCAGCAGATACCAGTACCAAGAGACCCAGTACTTC
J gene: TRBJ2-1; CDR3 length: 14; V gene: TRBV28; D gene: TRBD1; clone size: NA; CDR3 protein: CATWDSSSYNEQFF; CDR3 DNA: TGTGCCACCTGGGACAGCAGCTCCTACAATGAGCAGTTCTTC
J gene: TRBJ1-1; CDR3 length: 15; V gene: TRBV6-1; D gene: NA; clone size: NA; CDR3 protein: CASSFLYDKNTEAFF; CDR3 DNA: TGTGCCAGCAGTTTCCTGTACGACAAGAACACTGAAGCTTTCTTT
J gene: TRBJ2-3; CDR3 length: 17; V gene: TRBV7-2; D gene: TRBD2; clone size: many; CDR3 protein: CASSLESGRALLDTQYF; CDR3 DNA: TGTGCCAGCAGCTTAGAAAGCGGGAGGGCCCTCTTAGATACGCAGTATTTT
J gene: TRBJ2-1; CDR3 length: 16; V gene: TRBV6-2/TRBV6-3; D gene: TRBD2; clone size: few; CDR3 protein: CATSHFSGRTYNEQFF; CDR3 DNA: TGTGCCACCTCGCACTTTAGCGGGAGGACCTACAATGAGCAGTTCTTC
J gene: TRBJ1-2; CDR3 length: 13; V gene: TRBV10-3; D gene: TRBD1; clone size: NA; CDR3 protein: CAIREGQLGGYTF; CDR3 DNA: TGTGCCATCAGAGAGGGACAGCTAGGCGGCTACACCTTC
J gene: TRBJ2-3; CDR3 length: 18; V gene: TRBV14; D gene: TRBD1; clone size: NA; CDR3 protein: CASSHLRGTGAVTDTQYF; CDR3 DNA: TGTGCCAGCAGCCATCTCAGAGGGACAGGGGCCGTGACAGATACGCAGTATTTT
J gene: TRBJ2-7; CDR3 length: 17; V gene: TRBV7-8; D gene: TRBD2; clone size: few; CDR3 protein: CASSLVLAGARSYEQYF; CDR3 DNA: TGTGCCAGCAGCTTAGTATTAGCGGGAGCGCGCTCCTACGAGCAGTACTTC
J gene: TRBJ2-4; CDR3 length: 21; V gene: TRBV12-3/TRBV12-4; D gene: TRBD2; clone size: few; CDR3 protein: CASSPSPSGTSGSRAKNIQYF; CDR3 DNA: TGTGCCAGCAGTCCCTCACCCTCCGGGACTAGCGGGAGCCGGGCCAAAAACATTCAGTACTTC
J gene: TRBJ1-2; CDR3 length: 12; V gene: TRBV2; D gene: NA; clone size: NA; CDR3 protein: CASWGTGYGYTF; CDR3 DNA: TGTGCCAGCTGGGGAACGGGCTATGGCTACACCTTC
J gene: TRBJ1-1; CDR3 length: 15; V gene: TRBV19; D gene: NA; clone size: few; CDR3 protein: CASSPHRERNTEAFF; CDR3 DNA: TGTGCCAGTAGTCCTCACAGGGAACGGAACACTGAAGCTTTCTTT
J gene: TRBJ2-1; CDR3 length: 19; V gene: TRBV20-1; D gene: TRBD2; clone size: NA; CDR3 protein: CSAPSGLAGARSSYNEQFF; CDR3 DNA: TGCAGTGCTCCCAGCGGACTAGCGGGAGCCCGAAGCTCCTACAATGAGCAGTTCTTC
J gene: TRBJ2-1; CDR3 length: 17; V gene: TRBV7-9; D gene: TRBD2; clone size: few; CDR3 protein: CASSPRGRGSSYNEQFF; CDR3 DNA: TGTGCCAGCAGCCCCCGAGGGCGGGGGAGCTCCTACAATGAGCAGTTCTTC
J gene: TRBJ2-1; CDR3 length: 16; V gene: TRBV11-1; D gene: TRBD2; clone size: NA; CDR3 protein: CASRLNSGRATDEQFF; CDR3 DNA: TGTGCCAGCAGATTAAATAGCGGGAGGGCCACCGATGAGCAGTTCTTC
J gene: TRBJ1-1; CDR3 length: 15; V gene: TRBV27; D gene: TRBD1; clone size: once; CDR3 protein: CASSGLRGKNTEAFF; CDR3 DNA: TGTGCCAGCAGTGGACTCAGGGGGAAGAACACTGAAGCTTTCTTT
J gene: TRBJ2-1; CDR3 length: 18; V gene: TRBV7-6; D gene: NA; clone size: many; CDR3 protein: CASSLARGNLPHYNEQFF; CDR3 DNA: TGTGCCAGCAGCTTAGCTAGGGGAAACCTCCCCCATTACAATGAGCAGTTCTTC
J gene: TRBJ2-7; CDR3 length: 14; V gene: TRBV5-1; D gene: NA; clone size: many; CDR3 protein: CASSFQQGSGEQYF; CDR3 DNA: TGCGCCAGCAGCTTCCAACAGGGCTCGGGGGAGCAGTACTTC
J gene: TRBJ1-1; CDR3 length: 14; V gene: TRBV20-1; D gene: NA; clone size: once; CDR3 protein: CSARWGGTNTEAFF; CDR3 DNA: TGCAGTGCTAGGTGGGGAGGAACTAACACTGAAGCTTTCTTT
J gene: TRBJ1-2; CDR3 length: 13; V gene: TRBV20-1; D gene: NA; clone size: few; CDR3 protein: CSAKRPQDYGYTF; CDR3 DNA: TGCAGTGCTAAAAGGCCACAGGACTATGGCTACACCTTC
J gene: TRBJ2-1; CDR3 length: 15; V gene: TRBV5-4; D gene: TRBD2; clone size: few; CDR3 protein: CASSTSGRGGGEQFF; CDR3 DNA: TGTGCCAGCAGCACTAGCGGGAGGGGCGGGGGTGAGCAGTTCTTC
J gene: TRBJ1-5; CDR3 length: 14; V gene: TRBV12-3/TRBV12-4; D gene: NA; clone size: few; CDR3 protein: CASSFGQNNQPQHF; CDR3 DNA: TGTGCCAGCAGTTTCGGGCAGAACAATCAGCCCCAGCATTTT
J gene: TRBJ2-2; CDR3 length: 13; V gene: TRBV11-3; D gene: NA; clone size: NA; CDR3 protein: CASSLGGDGELFF; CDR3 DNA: TGTGCCAGCAGCTTAGGTGGGGACGGGGAGCTGTTTTTT
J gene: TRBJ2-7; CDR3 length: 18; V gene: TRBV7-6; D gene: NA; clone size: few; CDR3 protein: CASSLAAAAQIFSYEQYF; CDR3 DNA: TGTGCCAGCAGCTTAGCAGCCGCTGCGCAGATCTTTAGCTACGAGCAGTACTTC
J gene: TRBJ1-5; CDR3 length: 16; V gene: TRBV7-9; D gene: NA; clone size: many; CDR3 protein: CASSLDQGPVSQPQHF; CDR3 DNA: TGTGCCAGCAGCTTAGATCAGGGGCCAGTCAGTCAGCCCCAGCATTTT
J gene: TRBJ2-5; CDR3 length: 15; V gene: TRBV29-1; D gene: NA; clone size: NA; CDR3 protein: CSVEEGRTLGETQYF; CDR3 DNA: TGCAGCGTTGAGGAAGGGAGGACACTTGGGGAGACCCAGTACTTC
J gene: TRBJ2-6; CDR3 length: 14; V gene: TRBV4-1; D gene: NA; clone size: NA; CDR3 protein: CASSQDRGANVLTF; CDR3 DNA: TGCGCCAGCAGCCAAGATCGTGGGGCCAACGTCCTGACTTTC
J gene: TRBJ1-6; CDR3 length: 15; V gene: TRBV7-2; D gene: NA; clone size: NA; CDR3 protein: CASSGSGIWISPLHF; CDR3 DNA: TGTGCCAGCAGCGGCTCCGGGATCTGGATCTCACCCCTCCACTTT
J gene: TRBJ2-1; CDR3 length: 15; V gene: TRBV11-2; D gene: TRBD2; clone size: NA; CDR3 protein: CASSLWGAGVDEQFF; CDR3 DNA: TGTGCCAGCAGCTTATGGGGTGCGGGAGTCGATGAGCAGTTCTTC
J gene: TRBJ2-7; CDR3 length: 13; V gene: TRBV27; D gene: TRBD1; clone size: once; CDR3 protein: CASRTGALYEQYF; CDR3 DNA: TGTGCCAGCCGGACAGGGGCTCTCTACGAGCAGTACTTC
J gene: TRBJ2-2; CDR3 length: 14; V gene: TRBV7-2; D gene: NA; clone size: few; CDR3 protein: CASSRRQKTGELFF; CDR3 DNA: TGTGCCAGCAGCCGGCGACAGAAGACCGGGGAGCTGTTTTTT
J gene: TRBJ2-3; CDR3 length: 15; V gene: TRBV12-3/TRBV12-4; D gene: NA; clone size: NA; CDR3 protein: CASSFFPEPTDTQYF; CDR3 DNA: TGTGCCAGCAGTTTTTTTCCCGAGCCCACAGATACGCAGTATTTT
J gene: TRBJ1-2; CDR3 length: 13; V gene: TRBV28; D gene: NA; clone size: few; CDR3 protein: CASSTGQGNGYTF; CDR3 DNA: TGTGCCAGCAGCACGGGGCAGGGGAATGGCTACACCTTC
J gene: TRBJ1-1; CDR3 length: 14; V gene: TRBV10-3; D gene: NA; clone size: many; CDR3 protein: CAISESTGNTEAFF; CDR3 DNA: TGTGCCATCAGTGAGTCGACAGGGAACACTGAAGCTTTCTTT
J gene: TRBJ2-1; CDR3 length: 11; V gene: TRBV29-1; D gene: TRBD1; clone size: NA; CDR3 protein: CSVQQGDEQFF; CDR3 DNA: TGCAGCGTTCAGCAGGGGGATGAGCAGTTCTTC
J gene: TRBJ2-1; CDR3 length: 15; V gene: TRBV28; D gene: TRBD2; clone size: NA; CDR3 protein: CASSWGLAGNIEQFF; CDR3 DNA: TGTGCCAGCAGTTGGGGACTAGCGGGTAATATCGAGCAGTTCTTC
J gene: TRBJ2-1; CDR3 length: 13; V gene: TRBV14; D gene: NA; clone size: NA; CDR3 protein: CASSHQTGEVPFF; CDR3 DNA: TGTGCCAGCAGCCACCAGACGGGGGAGGTTCCGTTCTTC